A single sample is the source of the 9 T cell receptor beta chains below, sequenced in a study of Ad26.COV2.S vaccination and SARS-CoV-2 variants. Stated treatment: roughly 19 received Ad26.COV2.S at low or high dose, single or two shots; 5 received placebo; per-sample allocation not given. At day 63 after the first vaccine or placebo injection, samples were drawn. Clones were read by immunoSEQ multiplex PCR, and TCRdb kept only the in-frame ones, dropping some. Here the sample spans under 300,000 clones, around 88% being singletons. Here the sequenced sample was peripheral blood, taken in a trial of Ad26.COV2.S vaccine versus placebo. The receptors here all came from a person between 18 and 59 years old who received the Ad26.COV2.S COVID-19 vaccine or a placebo.

The DNA of the CDR3 is TGTGCCAGCAGCCCGCAGCCAGGGCCCCAAGAGACCCAGTACTTC. This codes for CASSPQPGPQETQYF. The chain employs TRBV14 and TRBJ2-5; TRBD1 is a possible D gene (5 bases). CDR3 length: 15 residues. CDR1 is SGHDN, CDR2 FVKESK, per germline. The germline V and J ends were trimmed by 4 bases and 1 base, with 13 bases remaining between them.

The chain employs TRBV6-2 or TRBV6-3 and TRBJ2-7, with D possibly TRBD2 on 6 matching bases. Trimming removed 4 bases from V and 0 bases from J, with 13 bases in between. Germline values: CDR1 MNHEY, CDR2 SVGEGT. The CDR3 sequence is 15 residues long. CDR3 nucleotides: TGTGCCAGCAGTTCTGGGGGAGCGGGCTCCTACGAGCAGTACGTC. Amino acid sequence: CASSSGGAGSYEQYV.

The chain couples TRBV2 to TRBJ2-1; 9 nucleotides line up with TRBD2. The CDR3 is 15 amino acids. The trim removed 8 bases at V and 9 bases at J, leaving 14 bases unmatched. From germline, CDR1 is SNHLY and CDR2 FYNNEI. CDR3 bases: TGTGCCAGCGCTCCACCCGCGGGGGGGCGGGGTGAGCAGTTCTTC. It encodes CASAPPAGGRGEQFF.

The J gene is TRBJ2-1, the V gene TRBV6-5, with unresolved D. Looked up from germline, CDR1 is MNHEY and CDR2 is SVGAGI. The CDR3 contains 14 residues. V was pared by 0 bases and J by 6 bases, with 9 bases between. DNA of the CDR3: TGTGCCAGCAGTTACTCGAGTCAACCCAATGAGCAGTTCTTC. This codes for CASSYSSQPNEQFF.

This chain links TRBV6-5 with TRBJ2-2; no clear D. This CDR3 spans 13 amino acids. Germline values: CDR1 MNHEY, CDR2 SVGAGI. The V end was cut by 7 bases, the J end by 3 bases, with 9 bases between. Here the CDR3 DNA reads TGTGCCAGCAAGGCAGGCTACACCGGGGAGCTGTTTTTT. Translation gives CASKAGYTGELFF.

The V gene is TRBV18, the J gene TRBJ1-1; possibly TRBD1 for D (5 bases). Trimming cost V 0 bases and J 0 bases, with 11 bases left between them. The CDR3 totals 16 residues. Germline V CDR1 and CDR2: KGHSH, LQKENI. The CDR3 sequence is CASSPPRGRLNTEAFF. The CDR3 DNA reads as TGTGCCAGCTCACCACCGAGGGGCCGACTGAACACTGAAGCTTTCTTT.

The chain employs TRBV7-6 and TRBJ2-3; TRBD2 matches at 8 bases. Germline CDR1 and CDR2: SGHVS and FNYEAQ. The junction had 6 bases not matched to a gene; V was cut back by 1 base and J by 0 bases. The CDR3 runs to 17 residues. The CDR3 spells CASSLETSVMSTDTQYF. Here the CDR3 DNA reads TGTGCCAGCAGCTTAGAGACTAGCGTGATGAGCACAGATACGCAGTATTTT.

This chain uses TRBV4-1 with TRBJ1-5, with D possibly being TRBD1 (6 bases). Germline-derived CDR1 and CDR2 are MGHRA and YSYEKL. The CDR3 extends over 15 amino acids. Trimming shortened V by 0 bases and J by 7 bases, and 13 bases separated the two germline ends. The CDR3 protein is CASSQEGTGWQPQHF. CDR3 DNA: TGCGCCAGCAGCCAAGAAGGAACAGGGTGGCAGCCCCAGCATTTT.

The CDR3 protein is CASSLAAGIHGYTF. The DNA for the CDR3 is TGCGCCAGCAGCTTGGCCGCCGGAATTCATGGCTACACCTTC. This chain uses TRBV5-1 with TRBJ1-2; no clear D gene. CDR3 length equals 14 residues. CDR1 SGHRS and CDR2 YFSETQ come from the germline V gene. V shed 0 bases and J shed 6 bases, with 12 bases lying between them.